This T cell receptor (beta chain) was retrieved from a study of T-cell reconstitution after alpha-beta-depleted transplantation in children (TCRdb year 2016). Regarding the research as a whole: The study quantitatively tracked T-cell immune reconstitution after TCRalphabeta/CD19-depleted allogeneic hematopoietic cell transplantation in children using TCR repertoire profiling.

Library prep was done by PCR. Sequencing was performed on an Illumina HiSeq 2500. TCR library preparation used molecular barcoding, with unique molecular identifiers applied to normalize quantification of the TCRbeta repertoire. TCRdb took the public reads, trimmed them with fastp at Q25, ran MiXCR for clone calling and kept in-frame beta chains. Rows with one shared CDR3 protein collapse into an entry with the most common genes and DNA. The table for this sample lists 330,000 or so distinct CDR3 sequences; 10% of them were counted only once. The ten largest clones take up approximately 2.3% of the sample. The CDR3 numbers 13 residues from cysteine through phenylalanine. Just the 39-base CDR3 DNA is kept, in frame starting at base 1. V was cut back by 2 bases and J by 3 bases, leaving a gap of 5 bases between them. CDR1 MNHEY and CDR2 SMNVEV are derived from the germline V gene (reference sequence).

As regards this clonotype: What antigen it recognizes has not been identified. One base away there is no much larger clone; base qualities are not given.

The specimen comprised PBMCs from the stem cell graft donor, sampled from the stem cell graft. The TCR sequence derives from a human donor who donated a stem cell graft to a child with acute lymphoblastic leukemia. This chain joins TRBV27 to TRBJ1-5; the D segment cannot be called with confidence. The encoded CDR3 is CASSLAFNQPQHF. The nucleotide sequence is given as TGTGCCAGCAGTTTAGCCTTCAATCAGCCCCAGCATTTT.